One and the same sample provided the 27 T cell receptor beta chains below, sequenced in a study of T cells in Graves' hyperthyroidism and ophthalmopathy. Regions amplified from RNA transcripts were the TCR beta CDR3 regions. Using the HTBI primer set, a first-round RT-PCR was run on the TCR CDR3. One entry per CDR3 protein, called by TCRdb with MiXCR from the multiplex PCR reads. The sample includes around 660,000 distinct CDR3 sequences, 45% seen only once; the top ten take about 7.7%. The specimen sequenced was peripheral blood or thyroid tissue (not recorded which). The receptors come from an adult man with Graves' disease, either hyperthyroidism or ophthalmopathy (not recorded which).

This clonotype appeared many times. In DNA, the CDR3 is TGTGCCAGCAGTCGCACCGGGACAGCCGCGGTTGCTTTCTTT. Translation: CASSRTGTAAVAFF. The rearrangement uses TRBV2 and TRBJ1-1; 7 bases are shared with TRBD1. Germline lookup yields CDR1 SNHLY and CDR2 FYNNEI. This CDR3 has 14 amino acids. V gave up 5 bases and J gave up 11 bases; unmatched junction bases: 14.

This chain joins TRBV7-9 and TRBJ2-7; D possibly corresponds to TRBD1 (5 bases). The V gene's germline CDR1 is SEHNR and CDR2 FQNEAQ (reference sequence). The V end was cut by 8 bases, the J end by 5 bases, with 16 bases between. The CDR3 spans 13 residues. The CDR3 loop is CASSPVAGHEQYF. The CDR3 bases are TGTGCCAGCTCACCAGTGGCAGGGCACGAGCAGTACTTC.

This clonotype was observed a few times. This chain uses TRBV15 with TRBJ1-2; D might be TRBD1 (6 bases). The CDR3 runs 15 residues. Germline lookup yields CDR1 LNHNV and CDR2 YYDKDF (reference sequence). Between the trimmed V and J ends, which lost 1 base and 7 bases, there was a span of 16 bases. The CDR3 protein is CATSRGGQNTPGYTF. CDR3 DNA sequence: TGTGCCACCAGCAGAGGGGGGCAGAATACCCCTGGCTACACCTTC.

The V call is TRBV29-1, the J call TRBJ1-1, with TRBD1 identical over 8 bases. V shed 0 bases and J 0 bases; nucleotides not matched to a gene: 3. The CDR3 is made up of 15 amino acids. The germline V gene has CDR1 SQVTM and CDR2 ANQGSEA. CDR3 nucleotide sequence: TGCAGCGTTGAAGATTCAGGGGGCCTGAACACTGAAGCTTTCTTT. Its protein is CSVEDSGGLNTEAFF.

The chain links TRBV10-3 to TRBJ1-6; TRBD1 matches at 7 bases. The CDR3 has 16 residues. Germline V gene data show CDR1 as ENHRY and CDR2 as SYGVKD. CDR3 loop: CVISAPGTAYNSPLHF. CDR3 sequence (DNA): TGTGTTATCAGTGCGCCAGGGACAGCCTATAATTCACCCCTCCACTTT.

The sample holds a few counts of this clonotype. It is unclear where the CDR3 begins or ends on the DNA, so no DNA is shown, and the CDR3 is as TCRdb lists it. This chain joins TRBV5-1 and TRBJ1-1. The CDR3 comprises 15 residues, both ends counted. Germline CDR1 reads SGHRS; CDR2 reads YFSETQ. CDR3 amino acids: CASSTVAALNTEAFF.

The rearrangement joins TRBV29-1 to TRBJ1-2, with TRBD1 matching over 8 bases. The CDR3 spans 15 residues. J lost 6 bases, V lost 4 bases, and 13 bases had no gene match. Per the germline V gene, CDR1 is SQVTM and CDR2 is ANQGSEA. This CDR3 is CSVGVTGESSDGYTF. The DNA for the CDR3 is TGCAGCGTTGGGGTGACAGGGGAGTCTTCTGATGGCTACACCTTC.

This CDR3 reads CSSELAGVSEQYF. In nucleotides, the CDR3 is TGCAGCAGTGAACTAGCGGGGGTGAGCGAGCAGTACTTC. The chain recombines TRBV29-1 with TRBJ2-7; 11 nucleotides align to TRBD2. The length of the CDR3 is 13 residues. V trimming: 8 bases; J trimming: 6 bases; junction bases outside the gene matches: 9. The germline CDR1 and CDR2 sequences are SQVTM and ANQGSEA.

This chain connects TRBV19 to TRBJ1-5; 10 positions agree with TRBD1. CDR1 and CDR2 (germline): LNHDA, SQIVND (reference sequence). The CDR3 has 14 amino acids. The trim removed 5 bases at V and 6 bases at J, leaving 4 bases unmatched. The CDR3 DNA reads TGTGCCAGTAGTGGGGGACAGGGGTTTCAGCCCCAGCATTTT. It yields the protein CASSGGQGFQPQHF. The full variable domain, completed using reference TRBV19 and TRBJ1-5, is DGGITQSPKYLFRKEGQNVTLSCEQNLNHDAMYWYRQDPGQGLRLIYYSQIVNDFQKGDIAEGYSVSREKKESFPLTVTSAQKNPTAFYLCASSGGQGFQPQHFGDGTRLSIL.

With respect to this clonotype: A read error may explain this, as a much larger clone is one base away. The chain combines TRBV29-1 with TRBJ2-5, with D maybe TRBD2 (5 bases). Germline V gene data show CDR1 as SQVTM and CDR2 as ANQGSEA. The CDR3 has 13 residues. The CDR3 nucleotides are TGCAGCGTTGATGGGCGGGTTCAAGAGACCCGGTACTTC. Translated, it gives CSVDGRVQETRYF.

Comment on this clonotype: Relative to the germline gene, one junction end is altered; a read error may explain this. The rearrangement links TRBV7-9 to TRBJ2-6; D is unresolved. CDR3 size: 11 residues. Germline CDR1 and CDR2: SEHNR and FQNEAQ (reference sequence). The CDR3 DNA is TGTGCCGGCAGCTCAACTACCGTCCTGACTTTC. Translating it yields CAGSSTTVLTF.

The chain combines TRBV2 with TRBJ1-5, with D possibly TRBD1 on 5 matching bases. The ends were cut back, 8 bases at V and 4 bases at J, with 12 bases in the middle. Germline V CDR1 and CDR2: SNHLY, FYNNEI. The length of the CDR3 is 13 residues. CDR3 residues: CASGGRMNQPQHF. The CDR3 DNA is TGTGCCAGCGGGGGACGGATGAATCAGCCCCAGCATTTT.

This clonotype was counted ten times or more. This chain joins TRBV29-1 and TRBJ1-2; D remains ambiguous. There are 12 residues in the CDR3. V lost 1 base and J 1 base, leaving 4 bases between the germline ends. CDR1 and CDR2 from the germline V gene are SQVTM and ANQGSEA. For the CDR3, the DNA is TGCAGCGTTGAAGTGTATAACTATGGCTACACCTTC. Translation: CSVEVYNYGYTF. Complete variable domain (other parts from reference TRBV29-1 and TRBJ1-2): SAVISQKPSRDICQRGTSLTIQCQVDSQVTMMFWYRQQPGQSLTLIATANQGSEATYESGFVIDKFPISRPNLTFSTLTVSNMSPEDSSIYLCSVEVYNYGYTFGSGTRLTVV.

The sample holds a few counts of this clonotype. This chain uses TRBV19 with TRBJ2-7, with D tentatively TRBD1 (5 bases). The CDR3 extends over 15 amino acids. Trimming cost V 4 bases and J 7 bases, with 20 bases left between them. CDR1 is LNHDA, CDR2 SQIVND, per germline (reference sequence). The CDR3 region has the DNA TGTGCCAGTAGTACCGTTGGGGCACCGACTGGGGAGCAGTACTTC. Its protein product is CASSTVGAPTGEQYF.

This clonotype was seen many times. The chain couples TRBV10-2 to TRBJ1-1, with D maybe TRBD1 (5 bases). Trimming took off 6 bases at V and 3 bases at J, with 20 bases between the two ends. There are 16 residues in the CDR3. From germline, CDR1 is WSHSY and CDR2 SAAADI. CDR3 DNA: TGCGCCAGCAGGGTTCCAGGGACCAGGTTGGACACTGAAGCTTTCTTT. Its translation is CASRVPGTRLDTEAFF.

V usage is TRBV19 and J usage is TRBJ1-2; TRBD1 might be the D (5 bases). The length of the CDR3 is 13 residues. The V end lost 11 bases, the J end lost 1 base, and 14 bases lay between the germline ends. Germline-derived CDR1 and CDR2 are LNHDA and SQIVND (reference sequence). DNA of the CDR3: TGTGCCTGGAGTCCGGGGGGTAACTATGGCTACACCTTC. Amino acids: CAWSPGGNYGYTF. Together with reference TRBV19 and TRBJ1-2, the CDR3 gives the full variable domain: DGGITQSPKYLFRKEGQNVTLSCEQNLNHDAMYWYRQDPGQGLRLIYYSQIVNDFQKGDIAEGYSVSREKKESFPLTVTSAQKNPTAFYLCAWSPGGNYGYTFGSGTRLTVV.

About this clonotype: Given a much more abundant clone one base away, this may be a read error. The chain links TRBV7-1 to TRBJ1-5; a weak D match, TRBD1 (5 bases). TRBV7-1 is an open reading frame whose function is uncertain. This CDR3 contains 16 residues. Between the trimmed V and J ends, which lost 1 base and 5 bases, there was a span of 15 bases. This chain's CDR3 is CASSSVTWAGHQPQHF. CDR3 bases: TGTGCCAGCAGCTCAGTGACCTGGGCAGGGCATCAGCCCCAGCATTTT.

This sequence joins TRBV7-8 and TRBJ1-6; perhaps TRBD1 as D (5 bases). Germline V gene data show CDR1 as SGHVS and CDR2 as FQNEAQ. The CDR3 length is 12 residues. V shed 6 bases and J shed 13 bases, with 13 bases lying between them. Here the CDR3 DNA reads TGTGCCAGCAGTTTAAGCCGACAGCCCCTCCACTTT. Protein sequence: CASSLSRQPLHF.

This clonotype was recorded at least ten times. This chain's CDR3 is CSAKRQGRNYGYTF. The CDR3 DNA reads as TGCAGCGCTAAACGACAGGGCCGGAACTATGGCTACACCTTC. The chain employs TRBV29-1 and TRBJ1-2; 7 bases are shared with TRBD1. This CDR3 contains 14 residues. Trimming at V came to 7 bases and at J to 2 bases, leaving 10 bases not matched to a gene. Germline V gives CDR1 SQVTM, CDR2 ANQGSEA.

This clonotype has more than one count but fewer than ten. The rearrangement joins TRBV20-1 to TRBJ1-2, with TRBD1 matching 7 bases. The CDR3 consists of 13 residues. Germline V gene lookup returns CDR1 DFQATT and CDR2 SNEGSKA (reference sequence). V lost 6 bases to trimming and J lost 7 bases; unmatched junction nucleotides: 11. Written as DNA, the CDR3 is TGCAGTGCGGCGGGGACAGCCACCTTTGGCTACACCTTC. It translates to CSAAGTATFGYTF.

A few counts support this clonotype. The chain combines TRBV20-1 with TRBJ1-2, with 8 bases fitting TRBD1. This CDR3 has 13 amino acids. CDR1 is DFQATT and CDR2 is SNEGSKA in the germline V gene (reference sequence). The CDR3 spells CISPGQGDYGYTF. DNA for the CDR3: TGCATTTCTCCTGGACAGGGCGACTATGGCTACACCTTC.

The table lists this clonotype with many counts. CDR3 sequence reads: CASSSTSGATEAFF. The DNA for the CDR3 is TGTGCCAGCAGCTCTACTTCAGGGGCCACTGAAGCTTTCTTT. V usage is TRBV13 and J usage is TRBJ1-1; maybe TRBD1 (6 bases). Germline loops: CDR1 PRHDT, CDR2 FYEKMQ (reference sequence). The CDR3 covers 14 residues. The V and J ends lost 4 bases and 4 bases respectively, with 13 bases between them.

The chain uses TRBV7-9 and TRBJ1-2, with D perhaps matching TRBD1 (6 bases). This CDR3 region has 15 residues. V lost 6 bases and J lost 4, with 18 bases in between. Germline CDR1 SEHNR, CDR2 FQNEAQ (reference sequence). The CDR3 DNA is TGTGCCAGCAGTCCCCGGGGGGGCCTCGGCTATGGCTACACCTTC. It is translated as CASSPRGGLGYGYTF.

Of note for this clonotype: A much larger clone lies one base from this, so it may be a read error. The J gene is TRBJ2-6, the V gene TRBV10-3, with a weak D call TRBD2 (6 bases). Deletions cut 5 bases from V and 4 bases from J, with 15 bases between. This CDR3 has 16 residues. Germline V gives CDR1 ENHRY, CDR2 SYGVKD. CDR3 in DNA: TGTGCCATCAGTCGTTCGGGACTGTCCGGGGCCAACGTCCTGACTTTC. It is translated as CAISRSGLSGANVLTF.

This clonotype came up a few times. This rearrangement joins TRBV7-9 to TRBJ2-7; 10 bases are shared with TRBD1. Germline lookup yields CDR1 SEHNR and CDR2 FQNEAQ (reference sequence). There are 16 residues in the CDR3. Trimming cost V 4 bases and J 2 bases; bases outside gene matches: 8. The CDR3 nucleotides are TGTGCCAGCAGCTCTATCGGACAGGGGGAAACCTACGAGCAGTACTTC. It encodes CASSSIGQGETYEQYF.

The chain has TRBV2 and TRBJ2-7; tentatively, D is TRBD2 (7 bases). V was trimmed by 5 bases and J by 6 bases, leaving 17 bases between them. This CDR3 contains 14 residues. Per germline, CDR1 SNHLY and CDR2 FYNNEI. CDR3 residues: CASSLRGGAAEQYF. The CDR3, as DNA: TGTGCCAGCAGTTTAAGAGGGGGGGCCGCCGAGCAGTACTTC.

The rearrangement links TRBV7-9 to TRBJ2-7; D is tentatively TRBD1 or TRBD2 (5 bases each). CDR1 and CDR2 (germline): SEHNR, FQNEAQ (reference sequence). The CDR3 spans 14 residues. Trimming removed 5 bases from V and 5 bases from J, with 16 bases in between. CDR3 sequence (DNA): TGTGCCAGCAGCCAGGGAGACGGCTGGGACGAGCAGTACTTC. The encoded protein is CASSQGDGWDEQYF.